This T cell receptor beta chain was obtained from a study of T cells in Graves' hyperthyroidism and ophthalmopathy. Patients showing uncontrolled infection, other autoimmune disease, pregnancy or lactation were ineligible. On the basis of clinical symptoms, serum thyroxine and TRAb, thyroid ultrasound and orbital computed tomography, diagnoses were made. Germline loops: CDR1 SGHTA, CDR2 FQGNSA. V dropped 3 bases and J dropped 6; count of bases not matched to a gene: 4. The CDR3 extends over 14 amino acids. There are many counts of this clonotype. RNA transcripts were the template for amplifying TCR beta CDR3 regions. The TCR CDR3 first-round RT-PCR relied on the HTBI primer set. TCRdb re-analysed the multiplex PCR reads in MiXCR, keeping a single row per CDR3 protein. The table records about 540,000 distinct CDR3 sequences, more than 45% of them present only once.

The sample was peripheral blood or thyroid tissue (not recorded which). The TCR was taken from a woman under 30 with Graves' hyperthyroidism. This rearrangement joins TRBV7-2 to TRBJ1-5; 8 nucleotides agree with TRBD1. CDR3: CASSFTGGSQPQHF. CDR3 nucleotides: TGTGCCAGCAGCTTTACAGGGGGTAGTCAGCCCCAGCATTTT.